This T cell receptor (beta chain) was profiled in a study of T-cell memory formation after mild COVID-19. Across the whole study: Largely, the TCR clusters proved donor specific.

The germline V and J ends were trimmed by 6 bases and 7 bases, with 24 bases remaining between them. The CDR3 contains 17 residues. The germline V gene encodes CDR1 LNHDA and CDR2 SQIVND (reference sequence). Notes on the study in general: Still unconfirmed is whether the second-wave clones peaking on day 37 recognized SARS-CoV-2. The main location of contracting CD4+ clones was CM and EM, and that of contracting CD8+ clones was EMRA. In pre-infection memory, a portion of responding clones appeared, which suggested that cross-reactive memory joined.

This clonotype was counted between two and nine times. Its antigen is currently unknown. MiXCR, applied by TCRdb to the 5' RACE reads, yields one record per CDR3 protein. The repertoire holds around 390,000 distinct CDR3 sequences, more than 15% seen once, with roughly a fifth in the top ten. The sequenced material came from PBMCs or a T cell subset sorted from them (not recorded which). This TCR was recovered from a man between 18 and 29 years old who had mild COVID-19 (a few samples of this study predate the infection). Cell type and time point are not known. This chain connects TRBV19 to TRBJ2-2, with D possibly matching TRBD2 (6 bases). The DNA for the CDR3 is TGTGCCAGTAGAACCCCCTGGTGGGGGGTTGAAGACGGGGAGCTGTTTTTT. It yields the protein CASRTPWWGVEDGELFF.